Below, 3 T cell receptor beta chains from the same sample are listed, as sequenced in a study of cytomegalovirus exposure and HLA in healthy donors. PCR involved 60 Vbeta and 13 Jbeta primers. Method: immunoSEQ multiplex PCR; TCRdb's copy keeps in-frame clones and lacks some. The repertoire consists of approximately 140,000 clones, with more than 70% occurring once and the leading ten covering approximately 0.94%. What was sequenced was PBMCs. Every receptor here comes from a woman aged 55-69 years in good health and CMV-seronegative.

This chain uses TRBV7-2 with TRBJ2-1, with a possible D match to TRBD2 (7 bases). Germline V CDR1 and CDR2: SGHTA, FQGNSA. The CDR3 has 18 residues. The V gene lost 1 base and the J gene lost 0 bases, with 16 bases spanning the gap. The CDR3 nucleotides are TGTGCCAGCAGCTTAGTGGGGGGGGGCCTCAGCTCCTACAATGAGCAGTTCTTC. This gives the protein CASSLVGGGLSSYNEQFF.

As DNA, the CDR3 is TGTGCCAGCAGGGACAGTCTTCTAGTCGAGCAGTACTTC. Its translation: CASRDSLLVEQYF. The J gene is TRBJ2-7, the V gene TRBV28, with D possibly being TRBD1 (6 bases). The CDR3 extends over 13 amino acids. Per the germline V gene, CDR1 is MDHEN and CDR2 is SYDVKM. V was cut by 6 bases and J by 6 bases, with 15 bases left in between.

This chain links TRBV14 with TRBJ2-7; no clear D. The germline V gene has CDR1 SGHDN and CDR2 FVKESK. Trimming stripped 3 bases from V and 4 bases from J, with 13 bases between. The CDR3 totals 14 residues. The CDR3 spells CASSQTYPPYEQYF. DNA of the CDR3: TGTGCCAGCAGCCAGACATATCCCCCTTACGAGCAGTACTTC.